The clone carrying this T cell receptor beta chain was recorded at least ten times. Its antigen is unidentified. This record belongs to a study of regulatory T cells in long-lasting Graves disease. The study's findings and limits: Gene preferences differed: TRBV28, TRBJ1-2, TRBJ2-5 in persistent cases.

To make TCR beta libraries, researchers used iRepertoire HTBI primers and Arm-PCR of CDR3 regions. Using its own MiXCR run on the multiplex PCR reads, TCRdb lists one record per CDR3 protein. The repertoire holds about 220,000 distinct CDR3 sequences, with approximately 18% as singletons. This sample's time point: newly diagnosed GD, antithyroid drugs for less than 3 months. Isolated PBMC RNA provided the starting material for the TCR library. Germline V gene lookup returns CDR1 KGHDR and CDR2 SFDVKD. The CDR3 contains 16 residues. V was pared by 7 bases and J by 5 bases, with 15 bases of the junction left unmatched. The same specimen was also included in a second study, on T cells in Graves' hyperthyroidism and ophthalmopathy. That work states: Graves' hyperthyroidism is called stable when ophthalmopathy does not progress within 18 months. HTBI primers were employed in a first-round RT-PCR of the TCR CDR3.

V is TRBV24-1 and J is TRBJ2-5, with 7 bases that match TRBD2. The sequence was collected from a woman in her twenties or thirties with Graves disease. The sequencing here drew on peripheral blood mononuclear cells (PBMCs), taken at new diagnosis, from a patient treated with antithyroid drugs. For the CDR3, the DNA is TGTGCCACCAGCCGCCCCGATATAGCGGGTAGGGAGACCCAGTACTTC. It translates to CATSRPDIAGRETQYF.